This TCR beta chain was identified in a study of blood T cell repertoires in COVID-19. The data were produced by immunoSEQ multiplex PCR, yet TCRdb's version contains in-frame clones alone and is incomplete. The sample has 60,000 to 85,000 clones; 80% are singletons. This CDR3 comprises 16 residues. Germline-derived CDR1 and CDR2 are SGHTA and FQGNSA. V shed 5 bases and J shed 1 base, with 16 bases lying between them. The chain has TRBV7-2 and TRBJ2-3, with D perhaps matching TRBD2 (6 bases). The source material was peripheral blood. The receptor comes from a human donor in a cohort sampled during active COVID-19. This CDR3 reads CASSHTSTRGTDTQYF. The CDR3, as DNA: TGTGCCAGCAGCCACACTAGCACACGTGGCACAGATACGCAGTATTTT.